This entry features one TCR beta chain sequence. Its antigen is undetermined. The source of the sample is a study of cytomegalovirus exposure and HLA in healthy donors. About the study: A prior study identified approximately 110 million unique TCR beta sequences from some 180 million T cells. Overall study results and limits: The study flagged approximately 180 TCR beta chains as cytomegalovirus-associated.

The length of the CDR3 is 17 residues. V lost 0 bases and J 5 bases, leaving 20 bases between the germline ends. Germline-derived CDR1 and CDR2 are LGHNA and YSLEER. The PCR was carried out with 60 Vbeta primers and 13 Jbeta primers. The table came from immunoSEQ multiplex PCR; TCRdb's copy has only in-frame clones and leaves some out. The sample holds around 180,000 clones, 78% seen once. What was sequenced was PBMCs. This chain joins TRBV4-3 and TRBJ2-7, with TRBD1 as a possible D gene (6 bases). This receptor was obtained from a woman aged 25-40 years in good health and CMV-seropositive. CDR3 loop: CASSQDRVAGAKDEQYF. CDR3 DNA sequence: TGCGCCAGCAGCCAAGATCGGGTGGCAGGGGCGAAAGACGAGCAGTACTTC.